A single sample is the source of the 32 T cell receptor beta chains below, sequenced in a study of T cell repertoires in cytomegalovirus infection. TCRdb itself ran the reads through MiXCR, one entry per CDR3 protein. The data hold around 70,000 distinct CDR3 sequences, with approximately 3.6% observed a single time. Sequenced material: PBMCs. Source of these receptors: a human donor in good health (CMV status not recorded). Some clones in this sample may be carry-over from other donors' samples.

This clonotype showed up many times. This chain links TRBV7-8 with TRBJ2-3; D possibly uses TRBD1 or TRBD2 (5 bases each). The CDR3 has 15 residues. Deletions cut 1 base from V and 1 base from J, with 9 bases between. Germline-derived CDR1 and CDR2 are SGHVS and FQNEAQ. Here the CDR3 DNA reads TGTGCCAGCAGCTTAGTTGGGACGCGCACAGATACGCAGTATTTT. This encodes CASSLVGTRTDTQYF.

The sample holds many counts of this clonotype. The chain is built from TRBV4-1 and TRBJ1-2; D is unresolved. V was shortened by 1 base and J by 4 bases, with 10 bases between the two germline ends. CDR1 and CDR2 (germline): MGHRA, YSYEKL. The CDR3 loop spans 14 amino acids. DNA for the CDR3: TGCGCCAGCAGCCAAGGACACGAGGTCTATGGCTACACCTTC. This codes for CASSQGHEVYGYTF.

The chain recombines TRBV20-1 with TRBJ2-7; D tentatively fits TRBD1 or TRBD2 (5 bases each). Germline CDR1 DFQATT, CDR2 SNEGSKA (reference sequence). The CDR3 consists of 16 residues. The germline V and J ends were trimmed by 3 bases and 3 bases, with 21 bases remaining between them. Here the CDR3 DNA reads TGCAGTGCTAGGGGACGACAGCCTCGGACGGGCTACGAGCAGTACTTC. Translating gives CSARGRQPRTGYEQYF.

This clonotype was detected ten times or more. The chain uses TRBV6-2 or TRBV6-3 and TRBJ1-1; 7 nucleotides agree with TRBD1. The germline V gene encodes CDR1 MNHEY and CDR2 SVGEGT. V was pared by 2 bases and J by 4 bases, with 7 bases of the junction left unmatched. The CDR3 has 15 amino acids. The CDR3 loop is CASSYQGGLRTEAFF. DNA for the CDR3: TGTGCCAGCAGTTACCAAGGGGGCCTCCGCACTGAAGCTTTCTTT.

This clonotype was counted ten times or more. The chain recombines TRBV7-2 with TRBJ1-6, with TRBD1 matching 7 bases. V lost 1 base and J lost 6; bases outside the gene matches: 6. The CDR3 consists of 16 residues. Germline CDR1 SGHTA, CDR2 FQGNSA. CDR3 bases: TGTGCCAGCAGCTTAGAAAGGGGGCCCTCTAATTCACCCCTCCACTTT. Protein: CASSLERGPSNSPLHF.

The rearrangement links TRBV7-2 to TRBJ2-7; TRBD1 agrees at 7 bases. This CDR3 has 15 residues. Germline V lookup: CDR1 SGHTA, CDR2 FQGNSA. J lost 2 bases, V lost 3 bases, and 7 bases had no gene match. This chain's CDR3 is CASSLTGTATYEQYF. In nucleotides, the CDR3 is TGTGCCAGCAGCTTGACCGGGACAGCAACCTACGAGCAGTACTTC. Full variable domain (missing parts from reference TRBV7-2 and TRBJ2-7): GAGVSQSPSNKVTEKGKDVELRCDPISGHTALYWYRQSLGQGLEFLIYFQGNSAPDKSGLPSDRFSAERTGGSVSTLTIQRTQQEDSAVYLCASSLTGTATYEQYFGPGTRLTVT.

This clonotype was counted ten times or more. This chain joins TRBV6-2 or TRBV6-3 and TRBJ1-4; D perhaps matches TRBD1 (6 bases). Per germline, CDR1 MNHEY and CDR2 SVGEGT. The CDR3 spans 15 residues. Between the trimmed V and J ends, which lost 6 bases and 5 bases, there was a span of 16 bases. Written as DNA, the CDR3 is TGTGCCAGCAGACGGGGGGCGGCGGAAAATGAAAAACTGTTTTTT. Translated: CASRRGAAENEKLFF.

This clonotype was seen many times. V usage is TRBV2 and J usage is TRBJ2-1; D gene ambiguous. This CDR3 contains 12 residues. V was clipped by 7 bases and J by 5 bases, with 9 bases between them. Germline V CDR1 and CDR2: SNHLY, FYNNEI. This chain's CDR3 is CASTYPNNEQFF. The DNA for the CDR3 is TGTGCCAGCACCTACCCAAACAATGAGCAGTTCTTC.

In this sample, this clonotype turned up many times. The rearrangement uses TRBV7-2 and TRBJ2-5, with TRBD2 matching 8 bases. V shed 6 bases and J 2 bases; nucleotides not matched to a gene: 8. Germline assignment: CDR1 SGHTA and CDR2 FQGNSA. The CDR3 runs 15 residues. The CDR3 sequence is CASRSSAGVQETQYF. The CDR3 DNA follows: TGTGCCAGCAGATCCTCAGCGGGGGTGCAAGAGACCCAGTACTTC.

This clonotype was counted at least ten times. This sequence joins TRBV7-8 and TRBJ2-7; 9 bases are shared with TRBD1. V was pared by 5 bases and J by 4 bases, with 9 bases of the junction left unmatched. CDR3 size: 15 residues. CDR1 and CDR2 from the germline V gene are SGHVS and FQNEAQ. DNA of the CDR3: TGTGCCAGCAGCCGCGCAGGGGACAGGGCTTACGAGCAGTACTTC. Translating gives CASSRAGDRAYEQYF.

This clonotype was counted ten times or more. In DNA, the CDR3 is TGTGCCAGCAGCTTGCTAGGGGGGCTTAGGAACACCGGGGAGCTGTTTTTT. Residues: CASSLLGGLRNTGELFF. V usage is TRBV5-6 and J usage is TRBJ2-2; D is perhaps TRBD1 or TRBD2 (6 bases each). The CDR3 consists of 17 residues. The germline CDR1 and CDR2 sequences are SGHDT and YYEEEE. V was clipped by 1 base and J by 1 base, with 14 bases between them.

This clonotype has ten or more counts. The V and J genes are TRBV7-2 and TRBJ2-2, with 7 bases aligning to TRBD1. CDR1 and CDR2 from the germline V gene are SGHTA and FQGNSA. The CDR3 consists of 15 residues. Trimming cost V 5 bases and J 7 bases; bases outside gene matches: 10. CDR3 sequence reads: CASSPKGQLVGELFF. The CDR3 DNA reads TGTGCCAGCAGCCCAAAGGGACAGCTGGTCGGGGAGCTGTTTTTT.

In this sample, this clonotype turned up many times. The V gene is TRBV7-2, the J gene TRBJ2-5, with TRBD1 identical over 7 bases. In germline, CDR1 is SGHTA, CDR2 FQGNSA. The CDR3 contains 15 residues. V shed 5 bases and J 2 bases; nucleotides not matched to a gene: 8. CDR3 residues: CASSPAGTAQETQYF. For the CDR3, the DNA is TGTGCCAGCAGCCCGGCCGGGACAGCGCAAGAGACCCAGTACTTC.

This clonotype was recorded at least ten times. The chain joins TRBV15 to TRBJ2-1; tentatively, D is TRBD2 (5 bases). The germline CDR1 and CDR2 sequences are LNHNV and YYDKDF (reference sequence). The CDR3 contains 13 residues. With 4 bases removed from V and 6 bases from J, the gap between germline ends came to 10 bases. Here the CDR3 reads CATSTGKANEQFF. DNA of the CDR3: TGTGCCACCAGCACGGGGAAGGCCAATGAGCAGTTCTTC.

This clonotype was detected many times. The V and J genes are TRBV4-1 and TRBJ2-1, with TRBD1 identical over 8 bases. Trimming took 0 bases from V and 5 from J; bases not matched to a gene: 3. In germline, CDR1 is MGHRA, CDR2 YSYEKL. The CDR3 length is 15 residues. The CDR3 protein is CASSQETGANNEQFF. CDR3 DNA sequence: TGCGCCAGCAGCCAAGAGACAGGGGCGAACAATGAGCAGTTCTTC.

This clonotype was observed many times. This chain links TRBV7-2 with TRBJ1-5; D gene unclear. V was trimmed by 2 bases and J by 3 bases, leaving 11 bases between them. The CDR3 totals 15 residues. Looked up from germline, CDR1 is SGHTA and CDR2 is FQGNSA. For the CDR3, the DNA is TGTGCCAGCAGCTTAATGGGCGGACCCAATCAGCCCCAGCATTTT. This translates into CASSLMGGPNQPQHF.

The sample holds many counts of this clonotype. The V call is TRBV7-2, the J call TRBJ1-1, with a tentative D call TRBD1 (6 bases). CDR3 length: 15 residues. Looked up from germline, CDR1 is SGHTA and CDR2 is FQGNSA. The V and J ends lost 3 bases and 4 bases respectively, with 15 bases between them. CDR3 in amino acids: CASSLNPGTRTEAFF. CDR3 nucleotides: TGTGCCAGCAGCTTGAACCCCGGGACACGCACTGAAGCTTTCTTT.

This clonotype showed up many times. The J gene is TRBJ2-1, the V gene TRBV7-2; D possibly corresponds to TRBD2 (5 bases). Germline V gene data show CDR1 as SGHTA and CDR2 as FQGNSA. This CDR3 is built from 13 residues. The ends were cut back, 7 bases at V and 4 bases at J, with 11 bases in the middle. The CDR3 sequence is CASKRTAYNEQFF. The CDR3 DNA reads as TGTGCCAGCAAGCGGACTGCTTACAATGAGCAGTTCTTC.

This clonotype has at least ten counts. In DNA, the CDR3 is TGTGCCAGCAGTCCCCTTATCACTGAAGCTTTCTTT. As protein: CASSPLITEAFF. The V call is TRBV28, the J call TRBJ1-1, with no clear D. Trimming took off 5 bases at V and 4 bases at J, with 8 bases between the two ends. The germline CDR1 and CDR2 sequences are MDHEN and SYDVKM. CDR3 length: 12 amino acids.

This clonotype was recorded at least ten times. The V call is TRBV7-9, the J call TRBJ1-1; 11 bases map to TRBD1. Trimming cost V 2 bases and J 8 bases; bases outside gene matches: 7. Germline CDR1 SEHNR, CDR2 FQNEAQ (reference sequence). The CDR3 extends over 15 amino acids. The CDR3 DNA sequence: TGTGCCAGCAGCTTATCTAGGACAGGGGGCCCCGAAGCTTTCTTT. This encodes CASSLSRTGGPEAFF.

This clonotype was picked up many times. The rearrangement joins TRBV7-6 to TRBJ2-2; D might be TRBD2 (5 bases). Trimming cost V 6 bases and J 5 bases, with 22 bases left between them. The CDR3 loop spans 17 amino acids. From germline, CDR1 is SGHVS and CDR2 FNYEAQ. The CDR3 sequence is CASSFYPPGDGTGELFF. In DNA form, the CDR3 reads TGTGCCAGCAGTTTTTATCCCCCCGGGGATGGGACCGGGGAGCTGTTTTTT.

Ten or more counts support this clonotype. In nucleotides, the CDR3 is TGTGCCAGCAGCCCTTCCATAGGAGGCTACACCTTC. Translating gives CASSPSIGGYTF. V usage is TRBV7-2 and J usage is TRBJ1-2; unclear D gene. The CDR3 consists of 12 residues. Germline lookup yields CDR1 SGHTA and CDR2 FQGNSA. The V end was cut by 5 bases, the J end by 8 bases, with 12 bases between.

With regard to this clonotype: Because the CDR3 is missing its conserved closing phenylalanine or tryptophan, this is likely a read error. This sequence joins TRBV12-3 or TRBV12-4 and TRBJ2-1; D uncertain. CDR3 length: 14 amino acids. V gave up 6 bases and J gave up 9 bases, with 18 bases separating them. The DNA of the CDR3 is TGTGCCAGCAGCCCTGACATGGTTGGGTCTGAGCAGTTCCTC. Translating it yields CASSPDMVGSEQFL.

This clonotype occurred many times. This rearrangement joins TRBV7-2 to TRBJ1-3; D not resolved. Trimming cost V 5 bases and J 0 bases, with 8 bases left between them. Per germline, CDR1 SGHTA and CDR2 FQGNSA. This CDR3 is 14 amino acids long. The CDR3 DNA is TGTGCCAGCAGCAAACAACGCTCTGGAAACACCATATATTTT. It encodes CASSKQRSGNTIYF.

This clonotype has only one observation. A much larger clone sits a single nucleotide away, making a read error possible. The chain uses TRBV4-2 and TRBJ1-4; possible D gene TRBD1, 5 bases. The CDR3 totals 14 residues. Germline-derived CDR1 and CDR2 are LGHNA and YNFKEQ. In DNA form, the CDR3 reads TGTACCAGCAGCCGGGACGGGGGAAATGAAAAACTGTTTTTT. It encodes CTSSRDGGNEKLFF.

This clonotype has ten or more counts. The chain uses TRBV7-2 and TRBJ2-4; 7 positions agree with TRBD1. The CDR3 has 13 residues. V was pared by 3 bases and J by 9 bases, with 5 bases of the junction left unmatched. Germline V gene data show CDR1 as SGHTA and CDR2 as FQGNSA. CDR3 residues: CASSFRGGGIQYF. The CDR3 region has the DNA TGTGCCAGCAGCTTTCGAGGGGGCGGCATTCAGTACTTC.

This clonotype was seen repeatedly, ten times or more. DNA for the CDR3: TGTGCCAGCATCGCTGTCGGGAGAGGCGAGCAGTATTTT. Residues: CASIAVGRGEQYF. The chain employs TRBV12-3 or TRBV12-4 and TRBJ2-3, with D possibly being TRBD2 (6 bases). The CDR3 has 13 residues. Trimming took 7 bases from V and 11 from J, leaving 19 bases between them.

This clonotype appeared many times. The chain has TRBV11-2 and TRBJ2-3; 10 bases are a match to TRBD2. This CDR3 has 14 residues. Losses at the gene ends were 4 bases for V and 7 bases for J; bases not matched to a gene: 5. The germline CDR1 and CDR2 sequences are SGHAT and FQNNGV. The CDR3 sequence: CASSSLAGIYTQYF. The CDR3 nucleotides are TGTGCCAGCAGCTCACTAGCGGGGATATATACGCAGTATTTT.

This clonotype was found many times. The chain employs TRBV7-8 and TRBJ1-2; 9 bases fit TRBD1. Germline lookup yields CDR1 SGHVS and CDR2 FQNEAQ. The length of the CDR3 is 14 residues. J gave up 4 bases and V 5 bases, and 5 bases lay outside the gene matches. CDR3 sequence reads: CASSPMTGGYGYTF. DNA of the CDR3: TGTGCCAGCAGCCCCATGACAGGGGGCTATGGCTACACCTTC.

This clonotype was recorded many times. The CDR3 loop is CASSLSGQGNYGYTF. The CDR3 DNA follows: TGTGCCAGCAGCTTGTCCGGACAGGGGAACTATGGCTACACCTTC. The V and J genes are TRBV7-2 and TRBJ1-2, with 9 bases aligning to TRBD1. The CDR3 has 15 amino acids. V lost 3 bases, J lost 2 bases, and 4 bases stayed unmatched. CDR1 and CDR2 from the germline V gene are SGHTA and FQGNSA.

This chain joins TRBV6-2 or TRBV6-3 and TRBJ1-5, with 9 nucleotides matching TRBD1. The CDR3 runs 15 residues. J gave up 4 bases and V 7 bases, and 8 bases lay outside the gene matches. Looked up from germline, CDR1 is MNHEY and CDR2 is SVGEGT. This CDR3 reads CASTLTGGWNQPQHF. CDR3 sequence (DNA): TGTGCCAGCACTCTAACAGGGGGCTGGAATCAGCCCCAGCATTTT.

This clonotype was picked up many times. The chain recombines TRBV7-2 with TRBJ1-1; TRBD1 matches 10 bases. The CDR3 is 16 residues long. CDR1 and CDR2 (germline): SGHTA, FQGNSA. V lost 2 bases, J lost 2 bases, and 5 bases stayed unmatched. The CDR3 region has the DNA TGTGCCAGCAGCTTAAGACAGGGGGCCTTTAACACTGAAGCTTTCTTT. It is translated as CASSLRQGAFNTEAFF.